These T cell receptor beta chains were read from a single sample in a study of OX40 agonist ivuxolimab in advanced cancers. Some clones are missing from TCRdb's copy, which holds only in-frame ones; the method was immunoSEQ multiplex PCR. This table has 77,000 or so clones, about 78% appearing once. The input for sequencing was CD4+ or CD8+ T cells sorted from blood, taken in a trial of the OX40 agonist ivuxolimab. The origin of the receptors is an adult with an advanced solid tumor such as melanoma, head and neck, liver or kidney cancer. The CDR3 runs from the conserved cysteine through the conserved F or W. Fields, in order: D gene, clone size, J gene, V gene, CDR3 DNA, CDR3 protein. The D gene is left open where the match is weak. Size is stated for part of the rows, as once, few or many counts, or as a class when the clone is expanded.

d_gene: .; abundance: .; j_gene: TRBJ2-2; v_gene: TRBV30; CDR3nt: TGTGCCTGGATTAGGCAGACGAACACCGGGGAGCTGTTTTTT; CDR3aa: CAWIRQTNTGELFF
d_gene: .; abundance: once; j_gene: TRBJ1-2; v_gene: TRBV2; CDR3nt: TGTGCCAGCAGTTACTCCGGCAGACAGACCTATGGCTACACCTTC; CDR3aa: CASSYSGRQTYGYTF
d_gene: .; abundance: .; j_gene: TRBJ1-1; v_gene: TRBV6-6; CDR3nt: TGTGCCAGCAGTTATATAGGGAGGGAAGCTTTCTTT; CDR3aa: CASSYIGREAFF
d_gene: .; abundance: .; j_gene: TRBJ1-3; v_gene: TRBV9; CDR3nt: TGTGCCAGCAGCGTAGGTCTGGGCCCGAGCTCTGGAAACACCATATATTTT; CDR3aa: CASSVGLGPSSGNTIYF
d_gene: .; abundance: few; j_gene: TRBJ1-6; v_gene: TRBV19; CDR3nt: TGTGCCAGTAGTATCCACAGGGACGGATCACCCCTCCACTTT; CDR3aa: CASSIHRDGSPLHF
d_gene: .; abundance: .; j_gene: TRBJ2-1; v_gene: TRBV30; CDR3nt: TGTGCCTGGAGTAGGGGGGGCACCTACAATGAGCAGTTCTTC; CDR3aa: CAWSRGGTYNEQFF
d_gene: .; abundance: many; j_gene: TRBJ1-1; v_gene: TRBV5-1; CDR3nt: TGCGCCAGCAGCGCGGTTTGGGGGGGCAGGCATGAAGCTTTCTTT; CDR3aa: CASSAVWGGRHEAFF
d_gene: .; abundance: once; j_gene: TRBJ2-7; v_gene: TRBV2; CDR3nt: TGTGCCAGCAGTGAATGGGGGCTGGACGAGCAGTACTTC; CDR3aa: CASSEWGLDEQYF
d_gene: TRBD2; abundance: once; j_gene: TRBJ2-7; v_gene: TRBV7-8; CDR3nt: TGTGCCAGCAGCTTAGCGGGAGCGGGACCCGTCGGGAGCGAGCAGTACTTC; CDR3aa: CASSLAGAGPVGSEQYF
d_gene: TRBD2; abundance: .; j_gene: TRBJ2-1; v_gene: TRBV7-9; CDR3nt: TGTGCCAGCAGCTTAAGTCCAGCGGGGGCTTCCTACAATGAGCAGTTCTTC; CDR3aa: CASSLSPAGASYNEQFF
d_gene: TRBD2; abundance: .; j_gene: TRBJ2-3; v_gene: TRBV10-3; CDR3nt: TGTGCCATCAGTGTGAGCGGGGGCACAGATACGCAGTATTTT; CDR3aa: CAISVSGGTDTQYF
d_gene: .; abundance: .; j_gene: TRBJ2-7; v_gene: TRBV4-1; CDR3nt: TGCGCCAGCAGCCACCCCCGGCCCGGTGGGTTGGCCTACGAGCAGTACTTC; CDR3aa: CASSHPRPGGLAYEQYF
d_gene: TRBD1; abundance: .; j_gene: TRBJ1-2; v_gene: TRBV2; CDR3nt: TGTGCCAGCAGTTGGCAGGGGGGTTCTGGCTACACCTTC; CDR3aa: CASSWQGGSGYTF
d_gene: TRBD2; abundance: .; j_gene: TRBJ2-7; v_gene: TRBV28; CDR3nt: TGTGCCAGCAGTTTACGTACTAGCGGGAGAGACGAGCAGTACTTC; CDR3aa: CASSLRTSGRDEQYF
d_gene: .; abundance: .; j_gene: TRBJ2-5; v_gene: TRBV7-3; CDR3nt: TGTGCCAGCAGCCCCGCCGGCAGGGGAGAGACCCAGTACTTC; CDR3aa: CASSPAGRGETQYF
d_gene: .; abundance: .; j_gene: TRBJ2-2; v_gene: TRBV28; CDR3nt: TGTGCCAGCAGTTTAAATAGTATAGGAGAGAACACCGGGGAGCTGTTTTTT; CDR3aa: CASSLNSIGENTGELFF
d_gene: TRBD1; abundance: .; j_gene: TRBJ1-2; v_gene: TRBV28; CDR3nt: TGTGCCAGCTGGGGACAGGGGGCGAATAACTATGGCTACACCTTC; CDR3aa: CASWGQGANNYGYTF
d_gene: .; abundance: .; j_gene: TRBJ2-3; v_gene: TRBV28; CDR3nt: TGTGCCAGCAGTTTGGAACGGGTACGGGGAGATACGCAGTATTTT; CDR3aa: CASSLERVRGDTQYF
d_gene: TRBD1; abundance: .; j_gene: TRBJ1-2; v_gene: TRBV19; CDR3nt: TGTGCCAGTAGTACCCCGGACAGGAACTATGGCTACACCTTC; CDR3aa: CASSTPDRNYGYTF
d_gene: .; abundance: .; j_gene: TRBJ1-2; v_gene: TRBV7-8; CDR3nt: TGTGCCAGCAGCCTAGGGGGGTACGGTGGCTACACCTTC; CDR3aa: CASSLGGYGGYTF
d_gene: .; abundance: .; j_gene: TRBJ1-1; v_gene: TRBV6-6; CDR3nt: TGTGCCAGCAGTTACGCAGGTAACACTGAAGCTTTCTTT; CDR3aa: CASSYAGNTEAFF
d_gene: TRBD2; abundance: .; j_gene: TRBJ2-1; v_gene: TRBV5-4; CDR3nt: TGCGCCAGCAGCCAAGAATCGAGACTAGCCCATGAGCAGTTCTTC; CDR3aa: CASSQESRLAHEQFF
d_gene: .; abundance: .; j_gene: TRBJ1-1; v_gene: TRBV5-4; CDR3nt: TGTGCCAGCAGCTTGGGGACGAACACTGAAGCTTTCTTT; CDR3aa: CASSLGTNTEAFF
d_gene: .; abundance: few; j_gene: TRBJ1-1; v_gene: TRBV19; CDR3nt: TGTGCCAGTAGTGTCGCGAACAGGAACACTGAAGCTTTCTTT; CDR3aa: CASSVANRNTEAFF
d_gene: TRBD1; abundance: few; j_gene: TRBJ1-3; v_gene: TRBV5-1; CDR3nt: TGCGCCAGCAGCTTCCGGGACAGGGCATCCTCTGGAAACACCATATATTTT; CDR3aa: CASSFRDRASSGNTIYF
d_gene: .; abundance: .; j_gene: TRBJ2-1; v_gene: TRBV28; CDR3nt: TGTGCCAGCAGTCCCCAAACTGGGGACAATGAGCAGTTCTTC; CDR3aa: CASSPQTGDNEQFF
d_gene: .; abundance: .; j_gene: TRBJ1-2; v_gene: TRBV18; CDR3nt: TGTGCCAGCTCACCAGGGGCCAGGGATAGGGATGGCTACACCTTC; CDR3aa: CASSPGARDRDGYTF
d_gene: .; abundance: .; j_gene: TRBJ1-1; v_gene: TRBV18; CDR3nt: TGTGCCAGCTCCCCCTCCCAATTGAACACTGAAGCTTTCTTT; CDR3aa: CASSPSQLNTEAFF
d_gene: .; abundance: .; j_gene: TRBJ1-4; v_gene: TRBV4-3; CDR3nt: TGCGCCAGCAGCCAACCAGGGCAAGTCAATGAAAAACTGTTTTTT; CDR3aa: CASSQPGQVNEKLFF
d_gene: TRBD1; abundance: .; j_gene: TRBJ2-2; v_gene: TRBV15; CDR3nt: TGTGCCACCAGCAGGACTACAGGGGGGAACACCGGGGAGCTGTTTTTT; CDR3aa: CATSRTTGGNTGELFF
d_gene: .; abundance: .; j_gene: TRBJ1-2; v_gene: TRBV30; CDR3nt: TGTGCCTGGAGTGTACGGAGGCAGGGTTTAGGCTACACCTTC; CDR3aa: CAWSVRRQGLGYTF
d_gene: .; abundance: .; j_gene: TRBJ1-4; v_gene: TRBV11-2; CDR3nt: TGTGCCAGCAGCTTAGTAGCGTCAGCAACTAATGAAAAACTGTTTTTT; CDR3aa: CASSLVASATNEKLFF
d_gene: TRBD1; abundance: .; j_gene: TRBJ2-2; v_gene: TRBV5-1; CDR3nt: TGCGCCAGCAGCTGGACCGGGACAGGGAATACCGGGGAGCTGTTTTTT; CDR3aa: CASSWTGTGNTGELFF
d_gene: .; abundance: .; j_gene: TRBJ1-2; v_gene: TRBV7-2; CDR3nt: TGTGCCAGCAGCTTAGACAACAGCCTCATCTATGGCTACACCTTC; CDR3aa: CASSLDNSLIYGYTF
d_gene: TRBD2; abundance: .; j_gene: TRBJ2-1; v_gene: TRBV2; CDR3nt: TGTGAGTGCAGGGGTAGCGGGATTGGGTTCTTC; CDR3aa: CECRGSGIGFF
d_gene: TRBD1; abundance: .; j_gene: TRBJ2-1; v_gene: TRBV10-1; CDR3nt: TGCGCCAGCAGTGAGTCGGACAGGGGGCGGAATGAGCAGTTCTTC; CDR3aa: CASSESDRGRNEQFF
d_gene: .; abundance: .; j_gene: TRBJ1-5; v_gene: TRBV2; CDR3nt: TGTGCCAGCAGTGGACAGATTAACAATCAGCCCCAGCATTTT; CDR3aa: CASSGQINNQPQHF
d_gene: TRBD2; abundance: .; j_gene: TRBJ2-7; v_gene: TRBV11-2; CDR3nt: TGTGCCAGCAGCTTATCCGGGAGGGCCTACGAGCAGTACTTC; CDR3aa: CASSLSGRAYEQYF
d_gene: TRBD2; abundance: .; j_gene: TRBJ2-2; v_gene: TRBV14; CDR3nt: TGTGCCAGCAGCTTCGGATCCCGCGGGAGAGACACCGGGGAGCTGTTTTTT; CDR3aa: CASSFGSRGRDTGELFF
d_gene: TRBD2; abundance: .; j_gene: TRBJ2-3; v_gene: TRBV6-6; CDR3nt: TGTGCCAGCAGTTACAGGACTAGCTTTGCGTATTTT; CDR3aa: CASSYRTSFAYF
d_gene: .; abundance: .; j_gene: TRBJ1-1; v_gene: TRBV5-1; CDR3nt: TGCGCCAGCGGGGAGGGCGTTGTGAACACTGAAGCTTTCTTT; CDR3aa: CASGEGVVNTEAFF
d_gene: TRBD1; abundance: .; j_gene: TRBJ2-2; v_gene: TRBV19; CDR3nt: TGTGCCAGTTCTGGACAGGGGTACACCGGGGAGCTGTTTTTT; CDR3aa: CASSGQGYTGELFF
d_gene: .; abundance: .; j_gene: TRBJ2-7; v_gene: TRBV6-5; CDR3nt: TGTGCCAGCAGAACCGATGGGGACCCACAAGAGCAGTACTTC; CDR3aa: CASRTDGDPQEQYF
d_gene: .; abundance: .; j_gene: TRBJ1-2; v_gene: TRBV23-1; CDR3nt: TGCGCCAGCAGTCATCACAGACACTATGGCTACACCTTC; CDR3aa: CASSHHRHYGYTF
d_gene: TRBD1; abundance: .; j_gene: TRBJ1-2; v_gene: TRBV9; CDR3nt: TGTGCCAGCAGCGTTAGTAGCCGACAGGGTTTACACTATGGCTACACCTTC; CDR3aa: CASSVSSRQGLHYGYTF
d_gene: .; abundance: few; j_gene: TRBJ1-4; v_gene: TRBV11-2; CDR3nt: TGTGCCAGCAGCTTATCGATTGGGGGCAGGGGCCGGAATGAAAAACTGTTTTTT; CDR3aa: CASSLSIGGRGRNEKLFF
d_gene: .; abundance: .; j_gene: TRBJ1-6; v_gene: TRBV6-6; CDR3nt: TGTGCCAGCATGGTCGGGCGTAATAATTCACCCCTCCACTTT; CDR3aa: CASMVGRNNSPLHF
d_gene: .; abundance: .; j_gene: TRBJ1-5; v_gene: TRBV21-1; CDR3nt: TGTGCCAGCAGCCCCAGAGGGCCAGTAGGCAATCAGCCCCAGCATTTT; CDR3aa: CASSPRGPVGNQPQHF
d_gene: TRBD1; abundance: .; j_gene: TRBJ1-5; v_gene: TRBV5-1; CDR3nt: TGCGCCAGCAGGTTAGGACAGGGTCAGGGACAGCCCCAGCATTTT; CDR3aa: CASRLGQGQGQPQHF
d_gene: .; abundance: .; j_gene: TRBJ1-2; v_gene: TRBV28; CDR3nt: TGTGCCAGCCACCAGACGGGGGAAGATCGTGGCTACACCTTC; CDR3aa: CASHQTGEDRGYTF
d_gene: .; abundance: few; j_gene: TRBJ1-2; v_gene: TRBV19; CDR3nt: TGTGCCAGTTCCCCCGCCAGGGAACTGTATGGCTACACCTTC; CDR3aa: CASSPARELYGYTF
d_gene: .; abundance: few; j_gene: TRBJ2-1; v_gene: TRBV10-1; CDR3nt: TGCGCCAGCAGTGAGTCAAAAGGGCAGGGTTGGGAGCAGTTCTTC; CDR3aa: CASSESKGQGWEQFF
d_gene: TRBD2; abundance: few; j_gene: TRBJ2-3; v_gene: TRBV5-1; CDR3nt: TGCGCCAGCACCATATCGACTAGCGGGGGCACAGATACGCAGTATTTT; CDR3aa: CASTISTSGGTDTQYF
d_gene: TRBD1; abundance: once; j_gene: TRBJ2-1; v_gene: TRBV5-4; CDR3nt: TGTGCCAGCCATCTCGGGACAGGATCCTACAATGAGCAGTTCTTC; CDR3aa: CASHLGTGSYNEQFF